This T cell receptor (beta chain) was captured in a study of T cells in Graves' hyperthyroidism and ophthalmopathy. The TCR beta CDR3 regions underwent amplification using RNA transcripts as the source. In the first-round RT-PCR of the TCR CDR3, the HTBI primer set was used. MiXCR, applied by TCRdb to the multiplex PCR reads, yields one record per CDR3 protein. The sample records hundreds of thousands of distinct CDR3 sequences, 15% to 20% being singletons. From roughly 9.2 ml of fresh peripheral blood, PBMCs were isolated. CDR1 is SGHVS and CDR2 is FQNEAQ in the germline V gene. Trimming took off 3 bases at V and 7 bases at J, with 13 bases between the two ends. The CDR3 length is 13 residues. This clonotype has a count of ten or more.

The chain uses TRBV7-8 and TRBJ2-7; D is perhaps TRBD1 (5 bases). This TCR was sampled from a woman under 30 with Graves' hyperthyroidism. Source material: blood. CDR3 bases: TGTGCCAGCAGCTTCCGACAGCTTGAAGAGCAGTACTTC. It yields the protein CASSFRQLEEQYF.